A selection of T cell receptor beta chains follows, all from one sample in a study of T cell clusters in autoimmune cytopenias. TCRdb processed the multiplex PCR reads again and assigns one entry to each CDR3 protein, with no DNA. Its clone listing holds around 7,900 distinct CDR3 sequences. Sequencing was performed on peripheral blood. Receptors were obtained from a human donor with an autoimmune cytopenia or autoimmune hepatitis (not recorded which). Each CDR3 is given with its conserved first and last residue. The size of a clone is reported for some rows only, either as once, few or many, or as a class for expanded clones.

v_call,clone_size,j_call,cdr3_aa
TRBV24-1,.,TRBJ2-5,CATSDLKEVKETQYF
TRBV6-1,.,TRBJ2-7,CASSESATEQYF
TRBV29-1,medium-sized,TRBJ1-1,CSAGQLNTEAFF
TRBV5-4,.,TRBJ2-3,CASSSHGKGDTQYF
TRBV12-3/TRBV12-4,.,TRBJ2-1,CASSLARLASGNEQFF
TRBV19,.,TRBJ1-5,CASIEDGINQPQHF
TRBV5-1,.,TRBJ1-2,CASSFGDREGYGYTF
TRBV18,.,TRBJ2-1,CASLPLAGGNEQFF
TRBV15,.,TRBJ1-1,CASSWPGGTEAFF
TRBV7-9,.,TRBJ2-7,CASSSGLGLAYEQYF
TRBV20-1,.,TRBJ2-5,CSGTGGEGETQYF
TRBV19,.,TRBJ1-5,CASSIEGGNQPQHF
TRBV19,.,TRBJ1-3,CASTGTGADSGNTIYF
TRBV6-5,.,TRBJ1-5,CASSAASHGSSNQPQHF
TRBV29-1,.,TRBJ2-2,CSVGDRGPGGELFF
TRBV6-1,.,TRBJ2-3,CASESTPGGTDTQYF
TRBV18,.,TRBJ2-3,CASSPNLSTDTQYF
TRBV6-5,.,TRBJ1-1,CASRPALANLKAFF
TRBV5-6,.,TRBJ2-5,CASSSPPDQTQYF
TRBV6-2/TRBV6-3,medium-sized,TRBJ2-5,CASSPGLATRGETQYF
TRBV6-6,medium-sized,TRBJ2-3,CASSLGTSGDTQYF
TRBV14,.,TRBJ1-2,CASSPQGYGGYTF
TRBV6-2/TRBV6-3,.,TRBJ2-3,CASSYGTSGRFTDTQYF
TRBV6-5,medium-sized,TRBJ2-1,CASSYGYNEQFF
TRBV5-6,.,TRBJ2-5,CASSLNLAGYQETQYF
TRBV30,medium-sized,TRBJ2-7,CAWSKTGPYEQYF
TRBV19,medium-sized,TRBJ1-1,CANLRSRTRAEAFF
TRBV10-3,.,TRBJ2-5,CAISEWDSQETQYF
TRBV29-1,medium-sized,TRBJ2-1,CSVAPPARLARESSTDEQFF
TRBV5-4,.,TRBJ2-7,CASSSGEGAREQYF
TRBV19,.,TRBJ1-1,CASSWGGNTEAFF